This TCR beta chain derives from a study of blood T cell repertoires in COVID-19. Across the study: COVID-19 samples collected from the United States, Italy and Spain covered acute and convalescent phases. The cDNA or gDNA used as material had been derived from T cells, B-cell-depleted T cells, or PBMCs.

Study processing details: Quantification of nucleated cells was approximated via reference gene primer amplification. Clones were sequenced by immunoSEQ multiplex PCR, and TCRdb holds only the in-frame ones, with some missing. That table furnishes V, J and clone size, whereas the DNA furnished D and trimming. Of about 160,000 clones listed, over 75% are singletons. This clone was seen a handful of times. Germline values: CDR1 LGHDT, CDR2 YNNKEL (reference sequence). CDR3 length: 15 amino acids. The V segment lost 4 bases and the J segment 1 base; nucleotides outside the gene matches: 1. The sample was peripheral blood. This clonotype was sampled from a man in his 70s with acute or convalescent COVID-19. The rearrangement links TRBV3-1 (or the pseudogene TRBV3-2) to TRBJ2-3; 11 bases agree with TRBD2. DNA of the CDR3: TGTGCCAGCAGCCGTAGCGGGGGGGGCACAGATACGCAGTATTTT. Amino acid sequence: CASSRSGGGTDTQYF.